This TCR beta chain was captured by sequencing in a study of cytomegalovirus exposure and HLA in healthy donors. V was cut by 8 bases and J by 4 bases, with 26 bases left in between. Looked up from germline, CDR1 is MDHEN and CDR2 is SYDVKM. This CDR3 spans 17 amino acids. Only in-frame clones appear in the TCRdb table, and some are missing; sequencing was by immunoSEQ multiplex PCR. Of about 180,000 clones detected, around 85% appear once; the ten largest clones hold 16%. The TCR sequence derives from a man aged 18 to 35 in good health and CMV-seropositive. The chain couples TRBV28 to TRBJ1-1; D is perhaps TRBD1 (5 bases). Sequences were obtained from PBMCs. This CDR3 is CASEPWGLGGRSTEAFF. DNA for the CDR3: TGTGCCAGCGAACCATGGGGATTGGGGGGACGGAGCACTGAAGCTTTCTTT.